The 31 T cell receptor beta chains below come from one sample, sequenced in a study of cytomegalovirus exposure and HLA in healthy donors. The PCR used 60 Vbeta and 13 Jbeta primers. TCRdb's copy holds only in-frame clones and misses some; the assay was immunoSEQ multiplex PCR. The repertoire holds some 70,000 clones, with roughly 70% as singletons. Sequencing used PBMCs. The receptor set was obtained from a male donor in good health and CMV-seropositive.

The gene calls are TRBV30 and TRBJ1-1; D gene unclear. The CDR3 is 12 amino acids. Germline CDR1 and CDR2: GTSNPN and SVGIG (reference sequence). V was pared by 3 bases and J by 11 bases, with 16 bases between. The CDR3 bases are TGTGCCTGGAGAGTAGGTCGGCAGGCGGCTTTCTTT. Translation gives CAWRVGRQAAFF.

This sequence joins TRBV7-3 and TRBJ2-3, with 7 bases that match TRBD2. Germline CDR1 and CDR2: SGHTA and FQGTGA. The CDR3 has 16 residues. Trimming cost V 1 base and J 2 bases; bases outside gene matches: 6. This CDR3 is CASSLNGAGATDTQYF. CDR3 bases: TGTGCCAGCAGCTTAAATGGGGCGGGAGCCACAGATACGCAGTATTTT.

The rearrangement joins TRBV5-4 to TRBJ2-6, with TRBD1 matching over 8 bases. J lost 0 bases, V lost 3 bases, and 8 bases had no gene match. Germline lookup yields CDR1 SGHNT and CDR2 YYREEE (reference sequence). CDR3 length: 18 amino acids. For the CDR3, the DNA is TGTGCCAGCAGCTCCAGGACAGGGTCCCTCTCTGGGGCCAACGTCCTGACTTTC. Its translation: CASSSRTGSLSGANVLTF. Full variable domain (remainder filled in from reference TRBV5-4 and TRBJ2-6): ETGVTQSPTHLIKTRGQQVTLRCSSQSGHNTVSWYQQALGQGPQFIFQYYREEENGRGNFPPRFSGLQFPNYSSELNVNALELDDSALYLCASSSRTGSLSGANVLTFGAGSRLTVL.

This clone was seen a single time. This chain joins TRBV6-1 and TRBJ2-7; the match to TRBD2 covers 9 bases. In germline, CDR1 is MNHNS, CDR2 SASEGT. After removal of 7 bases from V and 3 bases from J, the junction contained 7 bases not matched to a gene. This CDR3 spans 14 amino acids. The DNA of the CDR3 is TGTGCCAGCATCCTAGCGGGAAGTAGCTACGAGCAGTACTTC. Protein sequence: CASILAGSSYEQYF.

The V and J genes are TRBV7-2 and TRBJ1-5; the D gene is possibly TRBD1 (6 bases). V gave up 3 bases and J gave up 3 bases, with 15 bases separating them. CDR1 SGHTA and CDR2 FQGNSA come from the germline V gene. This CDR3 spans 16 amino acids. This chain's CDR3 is CASSFDPGQPNQPQHF. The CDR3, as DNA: TGTGCCAGCAGCTTTGACCCAGGACAGCCCAATCAGCCCCAGCATTTT.

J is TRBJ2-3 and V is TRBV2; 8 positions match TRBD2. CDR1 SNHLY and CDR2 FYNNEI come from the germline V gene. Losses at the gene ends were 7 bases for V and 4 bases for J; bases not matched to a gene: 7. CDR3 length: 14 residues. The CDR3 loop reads CASIRSGGADTQYF. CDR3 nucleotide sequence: TGTGCCAGCATTCGGAGCGGGGGAGCAGATACGCAGTATTTT.

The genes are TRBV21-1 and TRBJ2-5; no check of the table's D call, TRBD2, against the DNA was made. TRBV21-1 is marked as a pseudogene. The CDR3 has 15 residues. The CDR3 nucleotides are TGTGCCAGCAGCAAGGGGGGGGAAGACGGAGAGACCCAGTACTTC. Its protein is CASSKGGEDGETQYF.

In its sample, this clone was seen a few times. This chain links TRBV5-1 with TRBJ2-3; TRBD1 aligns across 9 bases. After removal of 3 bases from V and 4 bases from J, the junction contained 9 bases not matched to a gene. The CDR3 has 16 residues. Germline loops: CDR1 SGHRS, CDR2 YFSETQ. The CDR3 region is CASSYARQGVADTQYF. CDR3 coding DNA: TGCGCCAGCAGCTACGCCCGACAGGGGGTGGCAGATACGCAGTATTTT.

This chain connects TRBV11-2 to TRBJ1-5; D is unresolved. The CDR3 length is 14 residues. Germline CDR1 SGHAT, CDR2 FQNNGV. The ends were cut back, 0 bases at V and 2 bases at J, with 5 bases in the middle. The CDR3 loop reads CASSLEGGNQPQHF. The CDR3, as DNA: TGTGCCAGCAGCTTAGAAGGAGGCAATCAGCCCCAGCATTTT.

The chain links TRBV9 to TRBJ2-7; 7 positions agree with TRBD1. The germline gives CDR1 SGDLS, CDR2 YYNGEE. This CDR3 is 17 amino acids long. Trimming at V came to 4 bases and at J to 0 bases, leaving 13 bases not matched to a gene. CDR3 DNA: TGTGCCAGCAGCTCAACGCCCGAAGGGGGCCCCTCCTACGAGCAGTACTTC. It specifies CASSSTPEGGPSYEQYF.

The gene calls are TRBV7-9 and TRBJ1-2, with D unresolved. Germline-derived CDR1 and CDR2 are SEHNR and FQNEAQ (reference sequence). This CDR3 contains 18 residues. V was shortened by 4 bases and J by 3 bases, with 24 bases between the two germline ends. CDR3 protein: CASSSPNPRAARDYGYTF. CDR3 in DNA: TGTGCCAGCAGCTCACCCAACCCTCGCGCGGCCCGAGACTATGGCTACACCTTC.

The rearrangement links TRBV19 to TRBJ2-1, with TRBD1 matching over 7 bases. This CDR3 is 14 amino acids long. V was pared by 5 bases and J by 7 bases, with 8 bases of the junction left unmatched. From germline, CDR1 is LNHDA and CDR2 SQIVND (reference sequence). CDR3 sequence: CASSVGGRMNEQFF. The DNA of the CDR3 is TGTGCCAGTAGTGTAGGGGGCCGGATGAATGAGCAGTTCTTC.

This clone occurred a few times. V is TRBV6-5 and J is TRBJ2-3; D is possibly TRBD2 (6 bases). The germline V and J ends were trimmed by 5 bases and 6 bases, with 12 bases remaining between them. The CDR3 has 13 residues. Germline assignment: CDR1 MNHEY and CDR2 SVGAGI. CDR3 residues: CASSRGTLDTQYF. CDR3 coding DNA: TGTGCCAGCAGTCGGGGGACTTTGGATACGCAGTATTTT.

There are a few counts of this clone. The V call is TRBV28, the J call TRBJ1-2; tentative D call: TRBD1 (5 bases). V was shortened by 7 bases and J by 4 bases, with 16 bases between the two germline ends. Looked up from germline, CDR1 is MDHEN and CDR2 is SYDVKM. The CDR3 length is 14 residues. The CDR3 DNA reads TGTGCCAGCACCATTGGGGGGGAGACCTATGGCTACACCTTC. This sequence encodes CASTIGGETYGYTF.

Here the CDR3 DNA reads TGTGCCAGCTCACCACTGGGGACTAGCGGGAGTTTAACAGATACGCAGTATTTT. This encodes CASSPLGTSGSLTDTQYF. V is TRBV18 and J is TRBJ2-3, with 14 bases identical to TRBD2. V shed 1 base, J shed 3 bases, and the junction held 6 bases outside the gene matches. Germline CDR1 reads KGHSH; CDR2 reads LQKENI. The CDR3 contains 18 residues.

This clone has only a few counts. CDR3 nucleotide sequence: TGCGCCAGCAGCTTCACGGGGAGCGGGAGTGTCAACGAGCAGTACTTC. Translation: CASSFTGSGSVNEQYF. This rearrangement joins TRBV5-1 to TRBJ2-7, with TRBD2 identical over 8 bases. Germline V lookup: CDR1 SGHRS, CDR2 YFSETQ. CDR3 size: 16 residues. The trim removed 2 bases at V and 5 bases at J, leaving 12 bases unmatched.

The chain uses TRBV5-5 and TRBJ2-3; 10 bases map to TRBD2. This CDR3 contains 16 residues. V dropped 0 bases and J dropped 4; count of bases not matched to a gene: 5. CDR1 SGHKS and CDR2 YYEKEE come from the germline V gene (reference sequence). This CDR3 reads CASSLGSSGSADTQYF. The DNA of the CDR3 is TGTGCCAGCAGCTTGGGATCTAGCGGGAGCGCAGATACGCAGTATTTT. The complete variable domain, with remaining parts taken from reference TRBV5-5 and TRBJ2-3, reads DAGVTQSPTHLIKTRGQQVTLRCSPISGHKSVSWYQQVLGQGPQFIFQYYEKEERGRGNFPDRFSARQFPNYSSELNVNALLLGDSALYLCASSLGSSGSADTQYFGPGTRLTVL.

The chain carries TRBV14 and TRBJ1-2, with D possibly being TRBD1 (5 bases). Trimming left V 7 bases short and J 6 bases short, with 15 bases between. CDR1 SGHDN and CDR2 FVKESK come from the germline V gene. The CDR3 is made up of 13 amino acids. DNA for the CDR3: TGTGCCAGCAACCAGGGAGGCCTGGATGGCTACACCTTC. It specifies CASNQGGLDGYTF.

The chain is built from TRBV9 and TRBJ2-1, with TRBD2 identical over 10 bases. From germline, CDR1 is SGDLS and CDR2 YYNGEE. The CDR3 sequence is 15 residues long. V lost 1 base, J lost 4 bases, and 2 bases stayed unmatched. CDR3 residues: CASSVTSGIYNEQFF. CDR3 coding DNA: TGTGCCAGCAGCGTAACTAGCGGGATATACAATGAGCAGTTCTTC.

The CDR3 region is CASSWLAGAETQYF. The CDR3 nucleotides are TGTGCCAGCAGTTGGCTAGCGGGGGCAGAGACCCAGTACTTC. The chain recombines TRBV6-5 with TRBJ2-5; 10 positions agree with TRBD2. This CDR3 is built from 14 residues. Germline lookup yields CDR1 MNHEY and CDR2 SVGAGI. The V segment lost 4 bases and the J segment 4 bases; nucleotides outside the gene matches: 3.

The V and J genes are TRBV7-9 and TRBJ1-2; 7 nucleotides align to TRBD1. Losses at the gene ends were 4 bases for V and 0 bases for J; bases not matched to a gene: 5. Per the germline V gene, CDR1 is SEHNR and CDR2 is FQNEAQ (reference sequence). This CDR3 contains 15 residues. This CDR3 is CASSSRDRTNYGYTF. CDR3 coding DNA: TGTGCCAGCAGCTCCCGGGACAGAACTAACTATGGCTACACCTTC.

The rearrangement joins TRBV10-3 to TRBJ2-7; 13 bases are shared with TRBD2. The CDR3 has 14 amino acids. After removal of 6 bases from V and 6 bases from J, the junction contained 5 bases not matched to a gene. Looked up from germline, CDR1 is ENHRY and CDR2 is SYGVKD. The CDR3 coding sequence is TGTGCCATCAGCGGGGGACTAGCGGGAAGCGAGCAGTACTTC. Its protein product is CAISGGLAGSEQYF.

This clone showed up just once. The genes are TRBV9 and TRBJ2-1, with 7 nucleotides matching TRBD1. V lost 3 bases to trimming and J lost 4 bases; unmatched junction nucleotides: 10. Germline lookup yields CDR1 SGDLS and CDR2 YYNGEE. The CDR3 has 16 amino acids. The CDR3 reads CASSAGTGTEYNEQFF. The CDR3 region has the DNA TGTGCCAGCAGCGCCGGAACCGGGACAGAATACAATGAGCAGTTCTTC.

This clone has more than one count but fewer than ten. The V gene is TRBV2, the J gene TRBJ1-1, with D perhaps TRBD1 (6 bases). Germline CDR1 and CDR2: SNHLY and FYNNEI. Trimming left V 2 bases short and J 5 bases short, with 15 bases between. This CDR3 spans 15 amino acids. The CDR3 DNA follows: TGTGCCAGCAGTGAAAGGGGGAACCTGAGGACTGAAGCTTTCTTT. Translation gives CASSERGNLRTEAFF.

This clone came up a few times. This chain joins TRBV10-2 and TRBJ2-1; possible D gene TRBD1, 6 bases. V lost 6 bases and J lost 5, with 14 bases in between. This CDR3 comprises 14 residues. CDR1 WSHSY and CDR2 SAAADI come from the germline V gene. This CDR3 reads CASREPRGNNEQFF. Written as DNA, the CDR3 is TGCGCCAGCAGAGAGCCAAGGGGGAACAATGAGCAGTTCTTC.

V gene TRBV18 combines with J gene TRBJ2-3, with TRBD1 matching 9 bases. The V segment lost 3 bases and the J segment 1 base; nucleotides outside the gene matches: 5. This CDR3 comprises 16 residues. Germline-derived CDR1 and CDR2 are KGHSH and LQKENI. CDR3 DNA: TGTGCCAGCTCACCGAAACAGGGGGCAGGCACAGATACGCAGTATTTT. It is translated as CASSPKQGAGTDTQYF.

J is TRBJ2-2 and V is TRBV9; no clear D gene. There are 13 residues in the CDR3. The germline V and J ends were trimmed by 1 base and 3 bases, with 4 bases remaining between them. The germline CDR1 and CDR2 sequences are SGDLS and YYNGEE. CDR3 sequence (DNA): TGTGCCAGCAGCGTATCTTACACCGGGGAGCTGTTTTTT. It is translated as CASSVSYTGELFF.

CDR3 sequence reads: CASSSPKTGFETQYF. The CDR3, as DNA: TGTGCCAGCAGTTCCCCCAAGACAGGGTTTGAGACCCAGTACTTC. The genes are TRBV6-5 and TRBJ2-5; 7 bases map to TRBD1. Germline-derived CDR1 and CDR2 are MNHEY and SVGAGI. Trimming at V came to 4 bases and at J to 5 bases, leaving 10 bases not matched to a gene. This CDR3 region has 15 residues.

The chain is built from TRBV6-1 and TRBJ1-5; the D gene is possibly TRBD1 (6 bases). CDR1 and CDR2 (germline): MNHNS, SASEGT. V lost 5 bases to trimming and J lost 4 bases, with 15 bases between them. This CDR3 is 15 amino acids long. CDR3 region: CASSPNRVGNQPQHF. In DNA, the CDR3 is TGTGCCAGCAGTCCCAACAGGGTTGGAAATCAGCCCCAGCATTTT.

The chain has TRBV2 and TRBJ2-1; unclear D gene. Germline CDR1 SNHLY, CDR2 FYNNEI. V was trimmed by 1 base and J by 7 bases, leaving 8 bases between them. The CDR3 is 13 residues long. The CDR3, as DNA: TGTGCCAGCAGTGAAGGTAGTTTAAATGAGCAGTTCTTC. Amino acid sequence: CASSEGSLNEQFF.

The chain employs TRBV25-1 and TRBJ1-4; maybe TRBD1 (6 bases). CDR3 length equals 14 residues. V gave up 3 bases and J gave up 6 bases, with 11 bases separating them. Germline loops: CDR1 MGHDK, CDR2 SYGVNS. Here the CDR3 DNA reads TGTGCCAGCAGTGACGCCAGGGGAGATGAAAAACTGTTTTTT. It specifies CASSDARGDEKLFF.